Shown below are 21 T cell receptor beta chains from a single sample sequenced in a study of cytomegalovirus exposure and HLA in healthy donors. Assay: immunoSEQ multiplex PCR; the TCRdb copy retains only in-frame clones and omits some. The sample holds 150,000 to 200,000 clones, roughly 84% seen once. Sequenced input: PBMCs. These receptors originate from a man under 40 in good health and CMV-seropositive.

This rearrangement joins TRBV27 to TRBJ1-4, with unresolved D. The CDR3 runs 13 residues. CDR1 and CDR2 from the germline V gene are MNHEY and SMNVEV (reference sequence). Trimming pared 5 bases from V and 7 bases from J, leaving 11 bases between. The DNA of the CDR3 is TGTGCCAGCAGTCCCGGAGGCGGTGAAAAACTGTTTTTT. Its protein is CASSPGGGEKLFF.

J is TRBJ2-5 and V is TRBV30; 8 bases map to TRBD1. Per the germline V gene, CDR1 is GTSNPN and CDR2 is SVGIG (reference sequence). V lost 1 base to trimming and J lost 4 bases; unmatched junction nucleotides: 8. The CDR3 loop spans 15 amino acids. The CDR3, as DNA: TGTGCCTGGAGTGACGATCAGGGGGCGAGAGAGACCCAGTACTTC. This codes for CAWSDDQGARETQYF.

The V gene is TRBV18, the J gene TRBJ2-2; a weak D match, TRBD1 (5 bases). Trimming stripped 2 bases from V and 3 bases from J, with 10 bases between. Germline CDR1 and CDR2: KGHSH and LQKENI. The CDR3 sequence is 15 residues long. Here the CDR3 DNA reads TGTGCCAGCTCACCAGTCAGGGCCGACACCGGGGAGCTGTTTTTT. It translates to CASSPVRADTGELFF.

The chain employs TRBV13 and TRBJ1-1, with 10 positions matching TRBD1. Trimming at V came to 4 bases and at J to 5 bases, leaving 10 bases not matched to a gene. This CDR3 comprises 16 residues. Germline assignment: CDR1 PRHDT and CDR2 FYEKMQ (reference sequence). CDR3 DNA: TGTGCCAGCAGCTCACCGGACAGGGGGGTGTGGACTGAAGCTTTCTTT. Amino acids: CASSSPDRGVWTEAFF.

DNA for the CDR3: TGTGCCAGCAGCCCCACCGGGACAGGGGTGGGGTCCTACGAGCAGTACTTC. Amino acid sequence: CASSPTGTGVGSYEQYF. The chain carries TRBV9 and TRBJ2-7, with 10 bases fitting TRBD1. CDR3 length: 17 amino acids. In germline, CDR1 is SGDLS, CDR2 YYNGEE. V shed 4 bases, J shed 1 base, and the junction held 11 bases outside the gene matches.

This rearrangement joins TRBV18 to TRBJ2-7, with 8 bases aligning to TRBD1. The CDR3 sequence is 13 residues long. V lost 6 bases and J lost 5; bases outside the gene matches: 6. The germline CDR1 and CDR2 sequences are KGHSH and LQKENI. The CDR3 sequence is CASSPGQAHEQYF. CDR3 DNA sequence: TGTGCCAGCTCGCCGGGACAGGCCCACGAGCAGTACTTC.

The chain links TRBV9 to TRBJ2-2; weak D call: TRBD2 (5 bases). This CDR3 contains 14 residues. V lost 4 bases and J 0 bases, leaving 7 bases between the germline ends. Germline V gene lookup returns CDR1 SGDLS and CDR2 YYNGEE. CDR3 amino acids: CASSPGTNTGELFF. The CDR3 DNA reads as TGTGCCAGCAGCCCGGGGACGAACACCGGGGAGCTGTTTTTT.

V usage is TRBV4-1 and J usage is TRBJ1-4, with 9 bases that match TRBD1. The CDR3 is 16 residues long. The ends lost 0 bases at V and 4 bases at J; junction bases unmatched: 3. Per the germline V gene, CDR1 is MGHRA and CDR2 is YSYEKL. CDR3 in amino acids: CASSQEPGQGNEKLFF. CDR3 DNA sequence: TGCGCCAGCAGCCAAGAACCGGGACAGGGTAATGAAAAACTGTTTTTT.

This clone was detected a few times. J is TRBJ2-5 and V is TRBV2, with TRBD2 as a possible D gene (6 bases). CDR1 and CDR2 (germline): SNHLY, FYNNEI. The CDR3 spans 13 residues. The V end was cut by 4 bases, the J end by 5 bases, with 11 bases between. CDR3 protein: CASSVTGEETQYF. CDR3 nucleotides: TGTGCCAGCAGTGTAACGGGAGAGGAGACCCAGTACTTC.

The chain links TRBV28 to TRBJ2-7, with D uncertain. Germline-derived CDR1 and CDR2 are MDHEN and SYDVKM. The CDR3 contains 14 residues. The ends were cut back, 1 base at V and 7 bases at J, with 14 bases in the middle. Here the CDR3 reads CASSLSAGSQEQYF. The CDR3 DNA follows: TGTGCCAGCAGTTTATCGGCAGGTTCGCAGGAGCAGTACTTC.

This rearrangement joins TRBV4-1 to TRBJ2-3; tentatively, D is TRBD1 (6 bases). The V and J ends lost 3 bases and 5 bases respectively, with 9 bases between them. The CDR3 spans 13 residues. CDR1 is MGHRA and CDR2 is YSYEKL in the germline V gene. The CDR3 bases are TGCGCCAGCAGCCAGGTAGGGGGAGATACGCAGTATTTT. The encoded protein is CASSQVGGDTQYF.

The chain combines TRBV6-6 with TRBJ2-7; 7 bases align to TRBD2. The CDR3 is 11 residues long. The germline gives CDR1 MNHNY, CDR2 SVGAGI (reference sequence). The trim removed 8 bases at V and 5 bases at J, leaving 3 bases unmatched. The CDR3 nucleotides read TGTGCCAGCGGGAGGGCTAACGAGCAGTACTTC. This codes for CASGRANEQYF.

The chain links TRBV9 to TRBJ1-6; D is ambiguous. The CDR3 contains 16 residues. CDR1 and CDR2 (germline): SGDLS, YYNGEE. Deletions cut 0 bases from V and 5 bases from J, with 12 bases between. CDR3 sequence (DNA): TGTGCCAGCAGCGTAGAGGTACAGACCGATAATTCACCCCTCCACTTT. This translates into CASSVEVQTDNSPLHF.

The CDR3 loop reads CASSLAGGTYEQYF. The CDR3 DNA sequence: TGTGCCAGCAGCTTAGCGGGCGGGACCTACGAGCAGTACTTC. The chain couples TRBV7-2 to TRBJ2-7; TRBD2 is a possible D gene (6 bases). This CDR3 region has 14 residues. Looked up from germline, CDR1 is SGHTA and CDR2 is FQGNSA. V dropped 0 bases and J dropped 2 bases, with 8 bases sitting between them. Complete variable domain (other parts from reference TRBV7-2 and TRBJ2-7): GAGVSQSPSNKVTEKGKDVELRCDPISGHTALYWYRQSLGQGLEFLIYFQGNSAPDKSGLPSDRFSAERTGGSVSTLTIQRTQQEDSAVYLCASSLAGGTYEQYFGPGTRLTVT.

This clone occurred once. The V and J genes are TRBV28 and TRBJ1-5, with TRBD1 matching 9 bases. This CDR3 is 15 amino acids long. Germline V gene lookup returns CDR1 MDHEN and CDR2 SYDVKM. With 4 bases clipped from V and 4 bases from J, the junction kept 5 bases outside the gene matches. CDR3 nucleotides: TGTGCCAGCAGTTCGGGACAGGGCTATAATCAGCCCCAGCATTTT. Amino acid sequence: CASSSGQGYNQPQHF.

This clone is a singleton in its sample. The chain combines TRBV10-3 with TRBJ2-1, with TRBD2 as a possible D gene (6 bases). Trimming removed 6 bases from V and 8 bases from J, with 11 bases in between. The CDR3 sequence is 12 residues long. The germline V gene has CDR1 ENHRY and CDR2 SYGVKD. CDR3 residues: CAIRNTGDEQFF. In nucleotides, the CDR3 is TGTGCCATCAGGAACACGGGGGATGAGCAGTTCTTC.

This rearrangement joins TRBV5-4 to TRBJ1-1; D is perhaps TRBD1 (5 bases). The CDR3 has 14 residues. V was trimmed by 3 bases and J by 1 base, leaving 10 bases between them. From germline, CDR1 is SGHNT and CDR2 YYREEE (reference sequence). CDR3 sequence reads: CASSSLGQNTEAFF. In nucleotides, the CDR3 is TGTGCCAGCAGCTCCCTGGGGCAGAACACTGAAGCTTTCTTT.

The V gene is TRBV5-6, the J gene TRBJ2-1; D not certain. Looked up from germline, CDR1 is SGHDT and CDR2 is YYEEEE. V was pared by 3 bases and J by 6 bases, with 13 bases between. This CDR3 has 14 amino acids. The CDR3 DNA is TGTGCCAGCAGCTCCTCCTGGAGCAGCAATGAGCAGTTCTTC. Protein sequence: CASSSSWSSNEQFF. Full variable domain (rest looked up from reference TRBV5-6 and TRBJ2-1): DAGVTQSPTHLIKTRGQQVTLRCSPKSGHDTVSWYQQALGQGPQFIFQYYEEEERQRGNFPDRFSGHQFPNYSSELNVNALLLGDSALYLCASSSSWSSNEQFFGPGTRLTVL.

J is TRBJ1-5 and V is TRBV23-1; D is ambiguous. TRBV23-1 is noted as an ORF with a role that remains uncertain. V shed 7 bases and J shed 0 bases, with 4 bases lying between them. This CDR3 region has 12 residues. This CDR3 reads CASILSNQPQHF. The DNA of the CDR3 is TGCGCCAGCATCCTTAGCAATCAGCCCCAGCATTTT.

This clone was seen repeatedly, ten times or more. The genes are TRBV6-5 and TRBJ1-1; TRBD1 agrees at 7 bases. V lost 5 bases, J lost 6 bases, and 6 bases stayed unmatched. Looked up from germline, CDR1 is MNHEY and CDR2 is SVGAGI. This CDR3 has 13 amino acids. For the CDR3, the DNA is TGTGCCAGCAGTCGGATCAGGGGGTCTGAAGCTTTCTTT. Protein product: CASSRIRGSEAFF.

The CDR3 spells CASSQALPSEGTYEQYF. CDR3 bases: TGTGCCAGCAGCCAAGCCCTCCCTAGCGAGGGGACCTACGAGCAGTACTTC. The V and J genes are TRBV4-2 and TRBJ2-7, with a possible D match to TRBD2 (6 bases). Per the germline V gene, CDR1 is LGHNA and CDR2 is YNFKEQ. Trimming cost V 1 base and J 2 bases, with 18 bases left between them. This CDR3 spans 17 amino acids.